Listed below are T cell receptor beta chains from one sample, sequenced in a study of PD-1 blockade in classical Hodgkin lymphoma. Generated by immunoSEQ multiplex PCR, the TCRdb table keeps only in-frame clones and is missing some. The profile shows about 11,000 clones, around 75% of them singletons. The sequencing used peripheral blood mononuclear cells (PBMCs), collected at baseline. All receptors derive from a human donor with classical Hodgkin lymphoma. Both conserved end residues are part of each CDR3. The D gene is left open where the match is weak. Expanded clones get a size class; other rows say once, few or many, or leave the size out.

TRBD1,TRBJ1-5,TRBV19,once,TGTGCCAGTAGTATCAGGACAGGGCTGGGCAATCAGCCCCAGCATTTT,CASSIRTGLGNQPQHF
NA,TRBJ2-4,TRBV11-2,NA,TGTGCCAGCAGCCCACCATCCGGAGACATTCAGTACTTC,CASSPPSGDIQYF
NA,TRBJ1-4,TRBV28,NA,TGTGCCAGCAGATGGGGACCGAGAAATGAAAAACTGTTTTTT,CASRWGPRNEKLFF
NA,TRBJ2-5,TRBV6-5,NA,TGTGCCAGCAGGGACCCCGGGGGACAAGAGACCCAGTACTTC,CASRDPGGQETQYF
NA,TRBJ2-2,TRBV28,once,TGTGCCAGCAGTTCCTCCCGGGACTGGGCCGGGGAGCTGTTTTTT,CASSSSRDWAGELFF
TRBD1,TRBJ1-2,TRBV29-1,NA,TGCAGCGTTCTGGGGGGACAGGGGTTGAATGGCTACACCTTC,CSVLGGQGLNGYTF
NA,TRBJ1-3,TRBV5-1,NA,TGCGCCAGCAGCTTGTATGGAGGCTCTGGAAACACCATATATTTT,CASSLYGGSGNTIYF
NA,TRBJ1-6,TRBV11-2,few,TGTGCCAGCAGCTTAACAGGACAGTCGCGCCACTTT,CASSLTGQSRHF
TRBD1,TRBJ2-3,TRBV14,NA,TGTGCCAGCAGCCATCTGGACAGGGGCCCGAGATTAGATACGCAGTATTTT,CASSHLDRGPRLDTQYF
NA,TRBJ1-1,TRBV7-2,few,TGTGCCAGCAGCTTCGTTAGGGGTGATAGCGAAGCTTTCTTT,CASSFVRGDSEAFF
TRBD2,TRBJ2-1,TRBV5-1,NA,TGCGCCAGCAGCTTGCTAGCGGGGGATAGCTCCTACAATGAGCAGTTCTTC,CASSLLAGDSSYNEQFF
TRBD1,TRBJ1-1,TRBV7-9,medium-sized,TGTGCCAGCAGCCTGACAGGGGGGCACACTGAAGCTTTCTTT,CASSLTGGHTEAFF
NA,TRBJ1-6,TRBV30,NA,TGTGCCTGGAGGAAGGGAGGGAGTTTTTCACCCCTCCACTTT,CAWRKGGSFSPLHF
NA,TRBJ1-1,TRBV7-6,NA,TGTGCCAGCAGCTCGAACACCGGAGGGACTGAAGCTTTCTTT,CASSSNTGGTEAFF
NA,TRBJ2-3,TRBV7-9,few,TGTGCCAGCAGCTTAGTACGAACTAACACAGATACGCAGTATTTT,CASSLVRTNTDTQYF
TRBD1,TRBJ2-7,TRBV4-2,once,TGTGCCAGCAGCCAAGAGCCGGGACAGACCTACGAGCAGTACTTC,CASSQEPGQTYEQYF
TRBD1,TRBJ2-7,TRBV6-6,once,TGTGCCAGCAGTTCTGGACAGGGGCACTCCTACGAGCAGTACTTC,CASSSGQGHSYEQYF
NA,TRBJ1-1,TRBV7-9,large,TGTGCCAGCAGCTTAGCGGGGGGTCACACTGAAGCTTTCTTT,CASSLAGGHTEAFF
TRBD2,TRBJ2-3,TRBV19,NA,TGTGCCAGTCGGCCACTAGCGGGTAGCACAGATACGCAGTATTTT,CASRPLAGSTDTQYF
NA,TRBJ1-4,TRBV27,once,TGTGCCAGCAGTTTCCAAGGATCTAGCGACGAAAAACTGTTTTTT,CASSFQGSSDEKLFF
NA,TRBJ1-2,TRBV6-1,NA,TGTGCCAGCAGTGAATCCTCCTGGGGTGGCTACACCTTC,CASSESSWGGYTF
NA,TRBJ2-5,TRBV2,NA,TGTGCCAGCAGTGAAAGACGGCCCTATCGGGAGACCCAGTACTTC,CASSERRPYRETQYF
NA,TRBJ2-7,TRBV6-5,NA,TGTGCCAGCAGTTCCCCAAGGAGCGGGCCCTACGAGCAGTACTTC,CASSSPRSGPYEQYF
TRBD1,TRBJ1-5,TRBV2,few,TGTGCCAGCAGTCGACAGGGGGCTGCTCAGCCCCAGCATTTT,CASSRQGAAQPQHF
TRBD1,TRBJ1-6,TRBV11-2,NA,TGTGCCAGCAGCTTTGCAGGGGGCAATAATTCACCCCTCCACTTT,CASSFAGGNNSPLHF
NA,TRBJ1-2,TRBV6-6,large,TGTGCCACCGTAGTATCAAACTATGGCTACACCTTC,CATVVSNYGYTF
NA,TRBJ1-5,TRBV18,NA,TGTGCCAGCTCACCGGAAAGGGGGGTTCAGCCCCAGCATTTT,CASSPERGVQPQHF
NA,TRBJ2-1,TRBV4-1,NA,TGCGCCAGCGGGCTGCCTAGCTCCTACAATGAGCAGTTCTTC,CASGLPSSYNEQFF
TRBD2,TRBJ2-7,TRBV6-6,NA,TGTGCCAGCAGGGCGGGGGATACTAGAACATCCTACGAGCAGTACTTC,CASRAGDTRTSYEQYF
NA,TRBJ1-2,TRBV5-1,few,TGCGCCAGCAGCTTTGACGGAGCTGAGCCGCCGAGCTATTATGGCTACACCTTC,CASSFDGAEPPSYYGYTF
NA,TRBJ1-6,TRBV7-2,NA,TGTGCCAGCAGCTTCTTTAATTCACCCCTCCACTTT,CASSFFNSPLHF
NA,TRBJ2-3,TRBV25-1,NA,TGTGCCAGCAGTCCAAGGGGGGTTGGGACAGATACGCAGTATTTT,CASSPRGVGTDTQYF
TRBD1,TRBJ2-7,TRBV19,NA,TGTGCCAGTAGAAGATGGGACAGGACATACGAGCAGTACTTC,CASRRWDRTYEQYF
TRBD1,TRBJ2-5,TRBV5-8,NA,TGTGCCAGCAACCAGGACAGGGGGCGCGAGAAGACCCAGTACTTC,CASNQDRGREKTQYF
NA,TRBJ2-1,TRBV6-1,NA,TGTGCCAGCAGTGAAGAGGCGGGCAGTTTTTACAATGAGCAGTTCTTC,CASSEEAGSFYNEQFF
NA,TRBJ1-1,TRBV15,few,TGTGCCACCAGCACCACTCAAAACACTGAAGCTTTCTTT,CATSTTQNTEAFF
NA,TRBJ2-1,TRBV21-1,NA,TGTGCCAGCAGCAAAGACCCGGCAGGATCCAATGAGCAGTTCTTC,CASSKDPAGSNEQFF
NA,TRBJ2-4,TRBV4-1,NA,TGCGCCAGCAGCCGGGAGTCGCCTGGATACATTCAGTACTTC,CASSRESPGYIQYF
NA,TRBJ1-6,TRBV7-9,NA,TGTGCCAGCAGCACAGGACAGTCTGTCCTCCACTTT,CASSTGQSVLHF
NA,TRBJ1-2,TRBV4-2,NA,TGTGCCAGCAGCCAAGAGGGAGCCGTTAACTATGGCTACACCTTC,CASSQEGAVNYGYTF
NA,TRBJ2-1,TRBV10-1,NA,TGCGCCAGCAGTGATGTGACTGGATCTTTCGGTGAGCAGTTCTTC,CASSDVTGSFGEQFF
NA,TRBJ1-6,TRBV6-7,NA,TGTGCCAGCAGTTACCGGGGTTTTGGTTCACCCCTCCACTTT,CASSYRGFGSPLHF
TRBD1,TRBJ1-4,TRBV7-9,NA,TGTGCCAGCAGCAGGGGGGACAGCCCCTCAACTAATGAAAAACTGTTTTTT,CASSRGDSPSTNEKLFF
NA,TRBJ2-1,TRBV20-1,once,TGCAGTGCCTTGTCCTACAATGAGCAGTTCTTC,CSALSYNEQFF
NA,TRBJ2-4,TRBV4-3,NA,TGCGCCAGCAGCCAAGAAGGCGGGGGCTACAACATTCAGTACTTC,CASSQEGGGYNIQYF
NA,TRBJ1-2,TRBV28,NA,TGTGCCAGCAGTTCCCCCAACGGGGGCGACTATGGCTACACCTTC,CASSSPNGGDYGYTF
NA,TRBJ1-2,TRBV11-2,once,TGTGCCAGCAGCTTAGCCCGGTCAAGTCCCTATGGCTACACCTTC,CASSLARSSPYGYTF
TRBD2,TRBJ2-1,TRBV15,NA,TGTGCCACCAGCAGAGGAAGTAGCGGGGGGGCCGGGAGTGAGCAGTTCTTC,CATSRGSSGGAGSEQFF
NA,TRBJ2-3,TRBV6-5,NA,TGTGCCAGCAGGTTGGGGGTCACTAGCACAGATACGCAGTATTTT,CASRLGVTSTDTQYF
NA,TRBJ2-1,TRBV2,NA,TGTGCCAGCAGTGAAGGTGGAGGGGTCCGTGAGCAGTTCTTC,CASSEGGGVREQFF
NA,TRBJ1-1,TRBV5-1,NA,TGCGCCAGCAGCTTGGTCAGTTTAACGACTGAAGCTTTCTTT,CASSLVSLTTEAFF
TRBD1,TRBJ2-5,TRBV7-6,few,TGTGCCAGCAGCTTAAGAGTGGACAGGGTGGAGACCCAGTACTTC,CASSLRVDRVETQYF